The 29 T cell receptor beta chains presented below share a single source sample, sequenced in a study of circulating and synovial CD4+ cells in juvenile arthritis. Libraries were prepared by immunoSEQ multiplex PCR; TCRdb keeps only in-frame clonotypes and omits some of them. The sample holds about 32,000 clones, 85% to 95% seen once. Sample: CD4+ T cells from blood. These receptors originate from a human donor with juvenile idiopathic arthritis.

V gene TRBV18 combines with J gene TRBJ2-5; TRBD2 is a possible D gene (6 bases). The germline CDR1 and CDR2 sequences are KGHSH and LQKENI. The CDR3 has 13 amino acids. With 4 bases removed from V and 0 bases from J, the gap between germline ends came to 6 bases. The chain's CDR3 is CASSRDYQETQYF. Written as DNA, the CDR3 is TGTGCCAGCTCACGGGACTACCAAGAGACCCAGTACTTC.

This rearrangement joins TRBV27 to TRBJ2-1; 14 positions agree with TRBD2. CDR1 is MNHEY and CDR2 is SMNVEV in the germline V gene (reference sequence). Trimming removed 6 bases from V and 4 bases from J; junction bases left unmatched: 8. This CDR3 spans 17 amino acids. The CDR3 protein is CASRRLAGGVGYNEQFF. CDR3 DNA sequence: TGTGCCAGCAGGAGACTAGCGGGAGGGGTGGGATACAATGAGCAGTTCTTC.

This clone was picked up one time. This chain links TRBV30 with TRBJ1-1; 8 bases line up with TRBD1. The ends lost 5 bases at V and 1 base at J; junction bases unmatched: 3. The CDR3 has 13 amino acids. Germline loops: CDR1 GTSNPN, CDR2 SVGIG (reference sequence). CDR3 bases: TGTGCCTGGCGACAGGGGTCGAACACTGAAGCTTTCTTT. It specifies CAWRQGSNTEAFF.

The gene calls are TRBV6-9 and TRBJ2-6, with D possibly TRBD1 on 6 matching bases. Germline CDR1 MNHGY, CDR2 SVAAGI. V gave up 7 bases and J gave up 0 bases, with 16 bases separating them. The CDR3 loop spans 17 amino acids. For the CDR3, the DNA is TGTGCCAGCATAATATGGCAGGGGATCTCTGGGGCCAACGTCCTGACTTTC. Amino acid sequence: CASIIWQGISGANVLTF.

V is TRBV25-1 and J is TRBJ2-7; TRBD1 aligns across 9 bases. The CDR3 spans 15 residues. Germline V gene lookup returns CDR1 MGHDK and CDR2 SYGVNS. The J segment lost 3 bases and the V segment lost 3 bases, leaving 6 bases of the junction unmatched. The CDR3 bases are TGTGCCAGCAGTGACCCCGGGACAGGGCTCTACGAGCAGTACTTC. Protein: CASSDPGTGLYEQYF.

CDR3 sequence: CASSLPAGQSYNEQFF. The CDR3 coding sequence is TGTGCCAGCAGCTTACCTGCAGGGCAGTCCTACAATGAGCAGTTCTTC. This rearrangement joins TRBV7-6 to TRBJ2-1; tentatively, D is TRBD1 (5 bases). The germline V and J ends were trimmed by 2 bases and 1 base, with 12 bases remaining between them. This CDR3 region has 16 residues. Germline loops: CDR1 SGHVS, CDR2 FNYEAQ.

As DNA, the CDR3 is TGCGCCAGCAGTTGGCAGGGGGCAGAAGAGACCCAGTACTTC. Translated, it gives CASSWQGAEETQYF. The chain uses TRBV5-1 and TRBJ2-5; 8 nucleotides align to TRBD1. CDR1 and CDR2 (germline): SGHRS, YFSETQ. After removal of 5 bases from V and 3 bases from J, the junction contained 6 bases not matched to a gene. The CDR3 extends over 14 amino acids.

The rearrangement joins TRBV11-2 to TRBJ2-3, with a tentative D call TRBD2 (5 bases). The ends were cut back, 4 bases at V and 5 bases at J, with 7 bases in the middle. Germline values: CDR1 SGHAT, CDR2 FQNNGV. The CDR3 sequence is 12 residues long. In DNA form, the CDR3 reads TGTGCCAGCAGCTGGGCGGGAGATACGCAGTATTTT. It encodes CASSWAGDTQYF. Full variable domain (outside the CDR3, taken from reference TRBV11-2 and TRBJ2-3): EAGVAQSPRYKIIEKRQSVAFWCNPISGHATLYWYQQILGQGPKLLIQFQNNGVVDDSQLPKDRFSAERLKGVDSTLKIQPAKLEDSAVYLCASSWAGDTQYFGPGTRLTVL.

Only one count was recorded for this clone. The gene calls are TRBV6-1 and TRBJ2-4, with D possibly being TRBD2 (5 bases). V was cut by 0 bases and J by 0 bases, with 6 bases left in between. The CDR3 length is 15 residues. The germline V gene has CDR1 MNHNS and CDR2 SASEGT. The chain's CDR3 is CASSEAAGAKNIQYF. For the CDR3, the DNA is TGTGCCAGCAGTGAAGCTGCGGGAGCCAAAAACATTCAGTACTTC.

The V call is TRBV27, the J call TRBJ1-2, with TRBD1 matching over 10 bases. The CDR3 loop spans 18 amino acids. The germline V gene has CDR1 MNHEY and CDR2 SMNVEV (reference sequence). J gave up 5 bases and V 3 bases, and 15 bases lay outside the gene matches. The CDR3 loop is CASSLVARDRGLGYGYTF. CDR3 in DNA: TGTGCCAGCAGTTTGGTAGCCCGGGACAGGGGTTTAGGGTATGGCTACACCTTC.

This chain links TRBV10-3 with TRBJ2-1; D may be TRBD2 (6 bases). Deletions cut 3 bases from V and 8 bases from J, with 20 bases between. CDR3 size: 16 residues. Germline V gives CDR1 ENHRY, CDR2 SYGVKD. The CDR3 DNA reads TGTGCCATCAGTGAAGGGCTGGTAGCGGTGTTTGATGAGCAGTTCTTC. This codes for CAISEGLVAVFDEQFF.

The V call is TRBV11-2, the J call TRBJ2-3, with D perhaps matching TRBD2 (6 bases). This CDR3 is 13 amino acids long. Germline CDR1 reads SGHAT; CDR2 reads FQNNGV. The ends were cut back, 4 bases at V and 9 bases at J, with 14 bases in the middle. The CDR3 loop reads CASSWRGLQTQYF. The CDR3 DNA reads TGTGCCAGCAGCTGGCGGGGACTCCAGACGCAGTATTTT. The full variable domain, completed using reference TRBV11-2 and TRBJ2-3, is EAGVAQSPRYKIIEKRQSVAFWCNPISGHATLYWYQQILGQGPKLLIQFQNNGVVDDSQLPKDRFSAERLKGVDSTLKIQPAKLEDSAVYLCASSWRGLQTQYFGPGTRLTVL.

V is TRBV18 and J is TRBJ2-1, with D possibly TRBD1 on 5 matching bases. From germline, CDR1 is KGHSH and CDR2 LQKENI. The length of the CDR3 is 14 residues. The V and J ends lost 1 base and 5 bases respectively, with 9 bases between them. The CDR3 region has the DNA TGTGCCAGCTCACCACGGGGCCCCAACAATGAGCAGTTCTTC. Protein sequence: CASSPRGPNNEQFF.

V usage is TRBV5-1 and J usage is TRBJ2-7; 13 nucleotides align to TRBD2. Unmatched junction bases numbered 8, after V lost 9 bases and J lost 5 bases. Germline CDR1 reads SGHRS; CDR2 reads YFSETQ. The CDR3 totals 14 residues. The CDR3 here is CATRTSGSLDEQYF. CDR3 in DNA: TGCGCCACCCGGACTAGCGGGAGCCTCGACGAGCAGTACTTC.

The V and J genes are TRBV7-9 and TRBJ2-3; 7 bases are shared with TRBD2. The CDR3 is 13 amino acids. V trimming: 5 bases; J trimming: 4 bases; junction bases outside the gene matches: 3. The germline V gene has CDR1 SEHNR and CDR2 FQNEAQ (reference sequence). CDR3 amino acids: CASSQAGADTQYF. DNA of the CDR3: TGTGCCAGCAGCCAGGCGGGGGCAGATACGCAGTATTTT.

The rearrangement links TRBV15 to TRBJ2-5; tentatively, D is TRBD2 (6 bases). The DNA end is more similar to TRBJ2-7, so the J call may be wrong. Germline CDR1 LNHNV, CDR2 YYDKDF (reference sequence). The CDR3 has 13 residues. The CDR3 sequence is CATSRWGDHEQYF. The CDR3 bases are TGTGCCACCAGCAGATGGGGGGACCACGAGCAGTACTTC.

V and J are TRBV2 and TRBJ1-3; D remains unclear. This CDR3 contains 16 residues. The V gene lost 4 bases and the J gene lost 0 bases, with 13 bases spanning the gap. CDR1 and CDR2 from the germline V gene are SNHLY and FYNNEI. The CDR3 here is CASSGPGTSSGNTIYF. The CDR3 DNA is TGTGCCAGCAGTGGCCCGGGCACTAGCTCTGGAAACACCATATATTTT.

The rearrangement uses TRBV7-2 and TRBJ2-1; 11 bases agree with TRBD2. The CDR3 consists of 16 residues. Losses at the gene ends were 5 bases for V and 9 bases for J; bases not matched to a gene: 12. CDR1 is SGHTA, CDR2 FQGNSA, per germline. DNA for the CDR3: TGTGCCAGCAGCGCCCGACTAGCGGGGAAGGATGGTGAGCAGTTCTTC. Protein product: CASSARLAGKDGEQFF.

The chain joins TRBV28 to TRBJ2-7; no clear D. V was clipped by 7 bases and J by 2 bases, with 15 bases between them. The CDR3 has 14 residues. CDR1 and CDR2 from the germline V gene are MDHEN and SYDVKM. CDR3 amino acids: CASNAADATYEQYF. The CDR3 DNA reads TGTGCCAGCAATGCCGCGGATGCCACCTACGAGCAGTACTTC.

This rearrangement joins TRBV19 to TRBJ2-7; TRBD1 matches at 8 bases. Germline V gives CDR1 LNHDA, CDR2 SQIVND (reference sequence). This CDR3 spans 15 amino acids. J gave up 6 bases and V 4 bases, and 11 bases lay outside the gene matches. CDR3 in amino acids: CASSNQGQANPEQYF. The CDR3 bases are TGTGCCAGTAGTAACCAGGGACAGGCGAACCCCGAGCAGTACTTC. Variable domain in full (rest from reference TRBV19 and TRBJ2-7): DGGITQSPKYLFRKEGQNVTLSCEQNLNHDAMYWYRQDPGQGLRLIYYSQIVNDFQKGDIAEGYSVSREKKESFPLTVTSAQKNPTAFYLCASSNQGQANPEQYFGPGTRLTVT.

This clone was counted between two and nine times. The V gene is TRBV6-5, the J gene TRBJ2-6; a weak D match, TRBD1 (6 bases). The CDR3 extends over 14 amino acids. The germline gives CDR1 MNHEY, CDR2 SVGAGI. V gave up 8 bases and J gave up 2 bases, with 10 bases separating them. The CDR3 loop is CASSSGAGANVLTF. The DNA of the CDR3 is TGTGCCAGCTCCTCAGGGGCTGGGGCCAACGTCCTGACTTTC.

The chain couples TRBV6-5 to TRBJ1-4; 8 bases align to TRBD1. With V trimmed by 6 bases and J by 8 bases, 8 bases remained unmatched. This CDR3 is built from 14 residues. Germline CDR1 is MNHEY and CDR2 is SVGAGI. The CDR3 sequence: CASRPDRGKEKLFF. CDR3 DNA sequence: TGTGCCAGCAGACCCGACAGGGGAAAGGAAAAACTGTTTTTT.

This clone was seen only once. The chain couples TRBV2 to TRBJ1-1, with a tentative D call TRBD1 (6 bases). This CDR3 region has 13 residues. Germline-derived CDR1 and CDR2 are SNHLY and FYNNEI. V shed 5 bases and J shed 1 base, with 8 bases lying between them. This CDR3 reads CASSSTGNTEAFF. CDR3 sequence (DNA): TGTGCCAGCAGTTCGACAGGGAACACTGAAGCTTTCTTT.

The V gene is TRBV27, the J gene TRBJ2-3, with TRBD2 matching 14 bases. Looked up from germline, CDR1 is MNHEY and CDR2 is SMNVEV (reference sequence). The trim removed 7 bases at V and 6 bases at J, leaving 30 bases unmatched. This CDR3 is built from 23 residues. The CDR3 is CASILVNIGRGWVRTSGRDTQYF. The CDR3 bases are TGTGCCAGCATCCTTGTTAATATAGGACGAGGGTGGGTTCGGACTAGCGGGAGGGATACGCAGTATTTT.

This clone was recorded once. The V call is TRBV10-3, the J call TRBJ1-5, with D perhaps matching TRBD1 (6 bases). This CDR3 has 14 amino acids. Germline loops: CDR1 ENHRY, CDR2 SYGVKD. V gave up 6 bases and J gave up 1 base, with 10 bases separating them. In DNA form, the CDR3 reads TGTGCCATCAGCCTACAGGGAAGCAATCAGCCCCAGCATTTT. Translating gives CAISLQGSNQPQHF.

V gene TRBV11-2 combines with J gene TRBJ2-1; 7 bases line up with TRBD2. Germline V lookup: CDR1 SGHAT, CDR2 FQNNGV. J gave up 12 bases and V 2 bases, and 10 bases lay outside the gene matches. CDR3 length: 14 residues. The CDR3 region has the DNA TGTGCCAGCAGCTTAAATAGGGAGGGCGGTGGGCAGTTCTTC. Translating gives CASSLNREGGGQFF.

The rearrangement links TRBV19 to TRBJ1-5; D may be TRBD1 (5 bases). V was shortened by 4 bases and J by 3 bases, with 7 bases between the two germline ends. CDR3 length equals 13 residues. CDR1 LNHDA and CDR2 SQIVND come from the germline V gene (reference sequence). The CDR3 loop reads CASSTGYNQPQHF. Here the CDR3 DNA reads TGTGCCAGTAGTACAGGGTACAATCAGCCCCAGCATTTT.

This clone was seen once. This rearrangement joins TRBV7-9 to TRBJ2-2; 12 bases line up with TRBD2. The germline CDR1 and CDR2 sequences are SEHNR and FQNEAQ (reference sequence). The CDR3 covers 16 residues. The ends lost 5 bases at V and 6 bases at J; junction bases unmatched: 7. DNA for the CDR3: TGTGCCAGCAGCCCCCGGACTAGCGGGATAGCCGGGGAGCTGTTTTTT. This codes for CASSPRTSGIAGELFF.

The chain employs TRBV6-1 and TRBJ2-1, with 14 bases fitting TRBD2. Trimming removed 4 bases from V and 6 bases from J; junction bases left unmatched: 2. Germline CDR1 and CDR2: MNHNS and SASEGT. The CDR3 totals 15 residues. CDR3 loop: CASSGLAGGPNEQFF. The CDR3 coding sequence is TGTGCCAGCAGTGGACTAGCGGGAGGGCCCAATGAGCAGTTCTTC.